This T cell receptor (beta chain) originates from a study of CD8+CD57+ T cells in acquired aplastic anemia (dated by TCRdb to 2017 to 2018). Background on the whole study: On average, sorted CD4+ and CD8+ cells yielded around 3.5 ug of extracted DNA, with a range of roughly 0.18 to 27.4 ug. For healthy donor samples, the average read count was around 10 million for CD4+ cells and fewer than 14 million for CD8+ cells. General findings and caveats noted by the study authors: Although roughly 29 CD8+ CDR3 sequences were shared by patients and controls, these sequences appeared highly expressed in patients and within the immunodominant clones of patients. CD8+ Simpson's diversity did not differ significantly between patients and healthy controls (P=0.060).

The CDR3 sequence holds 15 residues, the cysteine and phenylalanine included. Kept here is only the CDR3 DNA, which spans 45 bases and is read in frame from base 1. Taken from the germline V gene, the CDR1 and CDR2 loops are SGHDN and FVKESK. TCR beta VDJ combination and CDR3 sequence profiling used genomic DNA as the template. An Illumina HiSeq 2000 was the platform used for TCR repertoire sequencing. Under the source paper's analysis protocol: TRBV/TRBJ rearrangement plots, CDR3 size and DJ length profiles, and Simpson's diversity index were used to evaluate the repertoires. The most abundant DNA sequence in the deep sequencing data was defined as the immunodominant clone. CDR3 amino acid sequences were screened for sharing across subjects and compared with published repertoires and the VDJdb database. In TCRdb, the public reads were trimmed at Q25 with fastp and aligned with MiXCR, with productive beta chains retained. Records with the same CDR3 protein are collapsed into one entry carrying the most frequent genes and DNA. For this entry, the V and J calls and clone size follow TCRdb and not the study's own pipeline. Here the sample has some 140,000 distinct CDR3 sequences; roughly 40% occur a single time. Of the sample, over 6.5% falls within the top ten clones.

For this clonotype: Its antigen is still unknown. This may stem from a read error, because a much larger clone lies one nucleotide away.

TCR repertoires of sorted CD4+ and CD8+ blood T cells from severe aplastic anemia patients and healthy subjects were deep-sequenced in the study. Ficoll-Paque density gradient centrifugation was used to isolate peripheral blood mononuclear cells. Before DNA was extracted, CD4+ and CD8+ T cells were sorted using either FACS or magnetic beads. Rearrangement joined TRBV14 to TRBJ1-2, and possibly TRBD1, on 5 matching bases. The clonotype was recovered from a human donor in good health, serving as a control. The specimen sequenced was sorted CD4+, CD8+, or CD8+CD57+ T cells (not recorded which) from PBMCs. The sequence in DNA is TGTGCCAGCAGCCAAGAAAGGGGCAAAAACTATGGCTGCACCTTC. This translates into CASSQERGKNYGCTF.